Shown below are 7 T cell receptor beta chains from a single sample sequenced in a study of cytomegalovirus exposure and HLA in healthy donors. 60 Vbeta and 13 Jbeta primers were used in PCR. Here immunoSEQ multiplex PCR was the method, and the copy in TCRdb shows in-frame clones only, minus some. The sample carries some 140,000 clones, over 75% recorded once. The sample consisted of PBMCs. The receptors originated from a woman between 50 and 59 years old in good health and CMV-seropositive.

This clone has a handful of counts. The chain carries TRBV9 and TRBJ2-7; D is perhaps TRBD1 (5 bases). This CDR3 is built from 14 residues. Germline V CDR1 and CDR2: SGDLS, YYNGEE. V was trimmed by 0 bases and J by 4 bases, leaving 11 bases between them. CDR3 in DNA: TGTGCCAGCAGCGTAGCTACTGGACAATACGAGCAGTACTTC. Translation gives CASSVATGQYEQYF.

The chain links TRBV19 to TRBJ1-4; 10 nucleotides line up with TRBD1. This CDR3 region has 16 residues. Germline V lookup: CDR1 LNHDA, CDR2 SQIVND (reference sequence). J gave up 5 bases and V 7 bases, and 10 bases lay outside the gene matches. This chain's CDR3 is CASKSPRDRGNEKLFF. In DNA, the CDR3 is TGTGCCAGTAAGAGTCCCCGGGACAGGGGAAATGAAAAACTGTTTTTT.

This sequence joins TRBV28 and TRBJ1-2, with D maybe TRBD1 (5 bases). The CDR3 length is 13 residues. CDR1 is MDHEN and CDR2 is SYDVKM in the germline V gene. Trimming removed 7 bases from V and 4 bases from J, with 13 bases in between. Here the CDR3 DNA reads TGTGCCAGCACCCCGGACATAAGCTATGGCTACACCTTC. This codes for CASTPDISYGYTF.

The chain carries TRBV2 and TRBJ2-1, with TRBD1 as a possible D gene (6 bases). The ends were cut back, 11 bases at V and 2 bases at J, with 16 bases in the middle. There are 14 residues in the CDR3. Germline V gives CDR1 SNHLY, CDR2 FYNNEI. The CDR3 DNA is TGTGCCGCTCAACCTGGACAGACCTACAATGAGCAGTTCTTC. Residues: CAAQPGQTYNEQFF.

The chain employs TRBV5-1 and TRBJ1-6; 8 nucleotides align to TRBD1. The germline gives CDR1 SGHRS, CDR2 YFSETQ. CDR3 length equals 16 residues. V lost 3 bases and J lost 7; bases outside the gene matches: 9. CDR3 nucleotides: TGCGCCAGCAGCTCAACACAGGGGGAAATAAATTCACCCCTCCACTTT. Its translation: CASSSTQGEINSPLHF. Supplemented by reference TRBV5-1 and TRBJ1-6, the full variable domain reads KAGVTQTPRYLIKTRGQQVTLSCSPISGHRSVSWYQQTPGQGLQFLFEYFSETQRNKGNFPGRFSGRQFSNSRSEMNVSTLELGDSALYLCASSSTQGEINSPLHFGNGTRLTVT.

The gene calls are TRBV5-1 and TRBJ2-3, with 16 bases lining up with TRBD2. V shed 7 bases, J shed 5 bases, and the junction held 10 bases outside the gene matches. The CDR3 contains 17 residues. CDR1 is SGHRS, CDR2 YFSETQ, per germline. Here the CDR3 reads CASHTGLAGGLEDTQYF. CDR3 coding DNA: TGCGCCAGCCATACGGGACTAGCGGGGGGGTTGGAAGATACGCAGTATTTT.

The chain is built from TRBV6-6 and TRBJ1-2; 10 nucleotides agree with TRBD1. Trimming removed 4 bases from V and 8 bases from J; junction bases left unmatched: 10. Germline V gives CDR1 MNHNY, CDR2 SVGAGI (reference sequence). The CDR3 loop spans 15 amino acids. The CDR3 region has the DNA TGTGCCAGCAGTTCCACGGGACAGGGGACGGGGGGCTACACCTTC. Its protein is CASSSTGQGTGGYTF.